This T cell receptor (beta chain) was identified in a study of post-analysis software for immune sequencing data. Study overall: The patients showed relapsing-remitting, secondary progressive and progressive-relapsing multiple sclerosis courses.

Notes on this clonotype: The target antigen is unknown.

Prepared libraries of TCR beta cDNA carried unique molecular identifiers. Each CDR3 protein is one row after TCRdb ran MiXCR on the PCR reads. This table has hundreds of thousands of distinct CDR3 sequences, roughly 45% appearing once. The study's findings and limits: Compared against controls, patients with multiple sclerosis displayed significantly lower normalized Chao1 diversity. Strong co-clustering by F measure was evident for samples that had been prepared in the same batch. About five TRBV segments appeared more often in patients than in controls, and TRBV5-6, TRBV5-1 and TRBV20-1 were among these.

The junction had 8 bases not matched to a gene; V was cut back by 7 bases and J by 0 bases. The CDR3 loop spans 14 amino acids. Per the germline V gene, CDR1 is DFQATT and CDR2 is SNEGSKA (reference sequence). The specimen sequenced was blood. The chain has TRBV20-1 and TRBJ2-7; 8 nucleotides agree with TRBD1. The receptor was derived from a girl between 5 and 17 years old with multiple sclerosis. The DNA of the CDR3 is TGCAGTGTTGCGACAGGGGACAGCTCCTACGAGCAGTACTTC. This gives the protein CSVATGDSSYEQYF.